These 15 T cell receptor beta chains share one sample of origin, sequenced in a study of cytomegalovirus exposure and HLA in healthy donors. Using immunoSEQ multiplex PCR, the repertoire was profiled, and TCRdb retains in-frame clones only, with some absent. The table shows some 240,000 clones, with roughly 87% occurring only once. The sequenced material came from PBMCs. Receptors originate from a woman younger than 35 in good health and CMV-seropositive.

The V call is TRBV4-1, the J call TRBJ2-1, with 10 bases matching TRBD2. Unmatched junction bases numbered 7, after V lost 7 bases and J lost 4 bases. The CDR3 runs to 15 residues. Looked up from germline, CDR1 is MGHRA and CDR2 is YSYEKL. This CDR3 reads CASTPKREGYNEQFF. For the CDR3, the DNA is TGCGCCAGCACCCCTAAGCGGGAGGGTTACAATGAGCAGTTCTTC.

The chain is built from TRBV7-3 and TRBJ2-1, with TRBD2 identical over 11 bases. This CDR3 has 14 residues. Trimming removed 1 base from V and 10 bases from J; junction bases left unmatched: 3. Germline V CDR1 and CDR2: SGHTA, FQGTGA. This CDR3 reads CASSLNSGRGEQFF. For the CDR3, the DNA is TGTGCCAGCAGCTTAAATAGCGGGAGGGGAGAGCAGTTCTTC.

This clone ranks as medium-sized. The J gene is TRBJ2-1, the V gene TRBV6-4; 8 nucleotides match TRBD2. This CDR3 contains 15 residues. Germline V gene sequence: CDR1 MRHNA, CDR2 SNTAGT. Trimming took 3 bases from V and 3 from J; bases not matched to a gene: 4. CDR3 sequence (DNA): TGTGCCAGCAGTGAGATAGCGGGAAGCTACAATGAGCAGTTCTTC. It codes for CASSEIAGSYNEQFF.

As concerns this clone: At one boundary the junction diverges from the germline segment, which might be a read error. The rearrangement joins TRBV9 to TRBJ2-7; 9 bases are a match to TRBD2. Looked up from germline, CDR1 is SGDLS and CDR2 is YYNGEE. The CDR3 is 16 residues long. The CDR3 spells CASSPGGGRASDEQYF. In nucleotides, the CDR3 is TGTGCCAGCAGCCCTGGGGGCGGGAGGGCCTCCGACGAGCAGTACTTC.

The rearrangement uses TRBV9 and TRBJ1-2; 10 nucleotides agree with TRBD1. CDR3 length: 14 residues. With V trimmed by 4 bases and J by 6 bases, 6 bases remained unmatched. Per germline, CDR1 SGDLS and CDR2 YYNGEE. CDR3 sequence: CASSSRTGGHGYTF. CDR3 bases: TGTGCCAGCAGCTCCCGGACAGGGGGACATGGCTACACCTTC.

The chain employs TRBV19 and TRBJ1-5; 8 bases fit TRBD1. The junction had 4 bases not matched to a gene; V was cut back by 3 bases and J by 3 bases. The length of the CDR3 is 15 residues. Germline CDR1 is LNHDA and CDR2 is SQIVND (reference sequence). CDR3 residues: CASSIGTGINQPQHF. CDR3 nucleotide sequence: TGTGCCAGTAGTATCGGGACAGGTATCAATCAGCCCCAGCATTTT.

The J gene is TRBJ2-7, the V gene TRBV15; 7 positions match TRBD1. The CDR3 spans 16 residues. Germline V gene data show CDR1 as LNHNV and CDR2 as YYDKDF (reference sequence). J was trimmed by 0 bases and V by 0 bases; bases with no gene match: 5. The CDR3 DNA sequence: TGTGCCACCAGCAGAGAGGGCAGGGGGTTCTCCTACGAGCAGTACTTC. This codes for CATSREGRGFSYEQYF.

J is TRBJ2-4 and V is TRBV28; tentative D call: TRBD2 (6 bases). Germline V CDR1 and CDR2: MDHEN, SYDVKM. The CDR3 consists of 17 residues. V dropped 3 bases and J dropped 0 bases, with 15 bases sitting between them. The CDR3 is CASSLGGSPTAKNIQYF. CDR3 DNA sequence: TGTGCCAGCAGTTTGGGAGGATCTCCGACAGCCAAAAACATTCAGTACTTC.

V gene TRBV12-5 combines with J gene TRBJ1-4; 9 bases fit TRBD1. Germline V gene lookup returns CDR1 LGHNT and CDR2 FRNRAP. The CDR3 runs 15 residues. After removal of 6 bases from V and 6 bases from J, the junction contained 8 bases not matched to a gene. The CDR3 reads CASGPFDRGDEKLFF. CDR3 DNA sequence: TGTGCTAGTGGCCCATTCGACAGGGGGGATGAAAAACTGTTTTTT.

There are a few counts of this clone. This chain's CDR3 is CSVREKGNQPQHF. The CDR3 DNA reads TGCAGCGTAAGAGAGAAAGGCAATCAGCCCCAGCATTTT. The J gene is TRBJ1-5, the V gene TRBV29-1; D unresolved. CDR3 size: 13 residues. The V and J ends lost 6 bases and 2 bases respectively, with 11 bases between them. Per the germline V gene, CDR1 is SQVTM and CDR2 is ANQGSEA.

This sequence joins TRBV11-2 and TRBJ1-1; 8 positions agree with TRBD1. CDR1 is SGHAT, CDR2 FQNNGV, per germline. The CDR3 consists of 19 residues. V lost 2 bases, J lost 0 bases, and 14 bases stayed unmatched. DNA for the CDR3: TGTGCCAGCAGCTTAAGGTTGGTGGACAGGGCTTTTATGAACACTGAAGCTTTCTTT. Protein product: CASSLRLVDRAFMNTEAFF.

The V call is TRBV7-2, the J call TRBJ2-7; TRBD1 is a possible D gene (6 bases). The CDR3 sequence is 15 residues long. V lost 5 bases and J 3 bases, leaving 17 bases between the germline ends. Germline CDR1 reads SGHTA; CDR2 reads FQGNSA. This chain's CDR3 is CASSAQGGWVYEQYF. The CDR3 DNA reads TGTGCCAGCAGCGCACAGGGCGGATGGGTCTACGAGCAGTACTTC.

V gene TRBV7-2 combines with J gene TRBJ2-7; no clear D gene. Germline CDR1 SGHTA, CDR2 FQGNSA. CDR3 length: 15 amino acids. V was trimmed by 1 base and J by 2 bases, leaving 12 bases between them. CDR3 nucleotide sequence: TGTGCCAGCAGCTTAGGAGTTTATCGGGCCTACGAGCAGTACTTC. It specifies CASSLGVYRAYEQYF.

V and J are TRBV10-2 and TRBJ2-1, with TRBD2 identical over 9 bases. The germline V gene encodes CDR1 WSHSY and CDR2 SAAADI. This CDR3 has 13 residues. The ends lost 10 bases at V and 3 bases at J; junction bases unmatched: 4. Here the CDR3 reads CATLAGRYNEQFF. The CDR3 DNA follows: TGCGCCACGCTAGCGGGACGCTACAATGAGCAGTTCTTC.

The gene calls are TRBV7-8 and TRBJ1-5; no clear D. The V gene lost 2 bases and the J gene lost 6 bases, with 17 bases spanning the gap. This CDR3 comprises 16 residues. Germline V gene lookup returns CDR1 SGHVS and CDR2 FQNEAQ. CDR3 DNA sequence: TGTGCCAGCAGCTTAACTCTACCCCAGGAGGGTCAGCCCCAGCATTTT. Translating gives CASSLTLPQEGQPQHF.